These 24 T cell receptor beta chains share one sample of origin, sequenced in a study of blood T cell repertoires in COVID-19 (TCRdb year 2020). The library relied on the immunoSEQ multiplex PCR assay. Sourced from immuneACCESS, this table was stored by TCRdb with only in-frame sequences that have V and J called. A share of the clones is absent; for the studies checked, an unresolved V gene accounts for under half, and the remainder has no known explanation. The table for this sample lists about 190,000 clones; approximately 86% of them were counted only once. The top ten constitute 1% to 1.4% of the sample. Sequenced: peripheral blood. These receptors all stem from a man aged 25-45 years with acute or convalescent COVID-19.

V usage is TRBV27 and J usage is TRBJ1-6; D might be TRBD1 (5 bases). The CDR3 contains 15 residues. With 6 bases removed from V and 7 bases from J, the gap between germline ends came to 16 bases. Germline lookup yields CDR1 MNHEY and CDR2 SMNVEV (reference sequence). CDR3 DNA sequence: TGTGCCAGCAGCCTAGGGGAAGATGTGAATTCACCCCTCCACTTT. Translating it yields CASSLGEDVNSPLHF.

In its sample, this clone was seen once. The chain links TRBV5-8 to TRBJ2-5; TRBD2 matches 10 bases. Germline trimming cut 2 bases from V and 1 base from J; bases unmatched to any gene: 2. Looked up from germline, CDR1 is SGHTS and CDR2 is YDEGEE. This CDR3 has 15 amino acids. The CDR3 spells CASSLAGGIQETQYF. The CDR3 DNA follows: TGTGCCAGCAGCTTAGCGGGAGGGATCCAAGAGACCCAGTACTTC.

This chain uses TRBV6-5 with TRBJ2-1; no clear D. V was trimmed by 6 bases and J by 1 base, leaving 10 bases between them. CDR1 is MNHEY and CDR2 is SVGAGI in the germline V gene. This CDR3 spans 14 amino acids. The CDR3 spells CASRASLSYNEQFF. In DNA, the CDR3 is TGTGCCAGCAGGGCTAGTCTTTCCTACAATGAGCAGTTCTTC.

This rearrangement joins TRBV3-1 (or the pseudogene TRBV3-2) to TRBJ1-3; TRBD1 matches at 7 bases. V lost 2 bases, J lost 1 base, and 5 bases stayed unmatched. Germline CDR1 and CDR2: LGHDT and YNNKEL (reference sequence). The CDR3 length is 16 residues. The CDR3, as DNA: TGTGCCAGCAGCCAAAACAGGGGCATATCTGGAAACACCATATATTTT. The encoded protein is CASSQNRGISGNTIYF.

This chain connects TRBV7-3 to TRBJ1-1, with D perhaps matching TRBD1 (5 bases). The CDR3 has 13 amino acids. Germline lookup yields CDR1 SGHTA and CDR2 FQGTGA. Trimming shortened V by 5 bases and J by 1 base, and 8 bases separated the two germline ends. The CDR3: CASSADRNTEAFF. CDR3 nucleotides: TGTGCCAGCAGCGCCGACAGGAACACTGAAGCTTTCTTT.

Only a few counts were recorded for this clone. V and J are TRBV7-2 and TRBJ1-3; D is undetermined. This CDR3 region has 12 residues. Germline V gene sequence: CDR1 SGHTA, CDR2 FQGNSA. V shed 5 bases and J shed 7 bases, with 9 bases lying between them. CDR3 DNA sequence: TGTGCCAGCAGCCTATACGTGAACACCATATATTTT. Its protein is CASSLYVNTIYF.

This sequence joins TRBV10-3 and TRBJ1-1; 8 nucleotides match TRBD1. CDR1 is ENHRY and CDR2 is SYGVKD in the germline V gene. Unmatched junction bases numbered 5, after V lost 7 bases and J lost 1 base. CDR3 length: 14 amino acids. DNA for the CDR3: TGTGCCATCACGGTAGGGACAGGGAACACTGAAGCTTTCTTT. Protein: CAITVGTGNTEAFF.

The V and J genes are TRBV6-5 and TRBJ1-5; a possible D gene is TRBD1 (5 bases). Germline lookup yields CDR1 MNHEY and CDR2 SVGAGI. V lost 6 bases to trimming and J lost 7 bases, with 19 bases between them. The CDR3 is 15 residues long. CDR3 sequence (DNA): TGTGCCAGCAGGTCCGGCGTCAGGGAACAGCAGCCCCAGCATTTT. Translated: CASRSGVREQQPQHF.

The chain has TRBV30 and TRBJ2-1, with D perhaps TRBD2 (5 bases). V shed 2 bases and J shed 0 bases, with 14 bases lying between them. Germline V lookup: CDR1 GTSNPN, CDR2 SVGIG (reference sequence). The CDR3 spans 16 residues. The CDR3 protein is CAWSYGGTSSYNEQFF. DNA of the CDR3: TGTGCCTGGAGTTATGGCGGAACTAGCTCCTACAATGAGCAGTTCTTC.

CDR3 in amino acids: CATSGLLKYEQYF. DNA for the CDR3: TGTGCCACCTCGGGACTTCTTAAGTACGAGCAGTACTTC. The rearrangement links TRBV6-5 to TRBJ2-7, with D perhaps matching TRBD2 (6 bases). Trimming took off 10 bases at V and 4 bases at J, with 17 bases between the two ends. Germline CDR1 MNHEY, CDR2 SVGAGI. The CDR3 runs 13 residues.

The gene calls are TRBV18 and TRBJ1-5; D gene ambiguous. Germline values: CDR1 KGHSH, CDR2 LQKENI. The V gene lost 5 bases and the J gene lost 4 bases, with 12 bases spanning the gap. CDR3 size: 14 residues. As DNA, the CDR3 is TGTGCCAGCTCAAGAGCACCACCTAATCAGCCCCAGCATTTT. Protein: CASSRAPPNQPQHF.

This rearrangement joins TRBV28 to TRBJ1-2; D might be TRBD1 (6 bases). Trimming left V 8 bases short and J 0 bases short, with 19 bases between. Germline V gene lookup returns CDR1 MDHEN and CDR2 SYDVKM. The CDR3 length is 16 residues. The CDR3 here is CASREGGAVPNYGYTF. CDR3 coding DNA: TGTGCCAGCCGTGAGGGGGGGGCAGTACCTAACTATGGCTACACCTTC.

The chain's CDR3 is CAWSVLAGGSETQYF. The CDR3 DNA is TGTGCCTGGAGTGTTCTAGCGGGAGGGTCAGAGACCCAGTACTTC. The J gene is TRBJ2-5, the V gene TRBV30, with 12 nucleotides matching TRBD2. Germline V gene data show CDR1 as GTSNPN and CDR2 as SVGIG (reference sequence). This CDR3 region has 15 residues. The ends lost 0 bases at V and 4 bases at J; junction bases unmatched: 3. The whole variable domain, remainder taken from reference TRBV30 and TRBJ2-5, is SQTIHQWPATLVQPVGSPLSLECTVEGTSNPNLYWYRQAAGRGLQLLFYSVGIGQISSEVPQNLSASRPQDRQFILSSKKLLLSDSGFYLCAWSVLAGGSETQYFGPGTRLLVL.

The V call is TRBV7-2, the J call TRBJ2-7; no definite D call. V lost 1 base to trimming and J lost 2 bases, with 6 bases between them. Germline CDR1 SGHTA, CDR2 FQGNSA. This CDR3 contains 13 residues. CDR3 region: CASSLVGPYEQYF. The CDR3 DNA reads TGTGCCAGCAGCTTAGTTGGCCCCTACGAGCAGTACTTC. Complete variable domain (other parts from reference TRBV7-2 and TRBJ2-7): GAGVSQSPSNKVTEKGKDVELRCDPISGHTALYWYRQSLGQGLEFLIYFQGNSAPDKSGLPSDRFSAERTGGSVSTLTIQRTQQEDSAVYLCASSLVGPYEQYFGPGTRLTVT.

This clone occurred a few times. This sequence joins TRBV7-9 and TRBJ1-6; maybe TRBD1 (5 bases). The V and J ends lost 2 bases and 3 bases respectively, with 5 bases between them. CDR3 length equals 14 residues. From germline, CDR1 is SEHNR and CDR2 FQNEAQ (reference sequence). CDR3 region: CASSLTGYNSPLHF. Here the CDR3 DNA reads TGTGCCAGCAGCTTAACAGGCTATAATTCACCCCTCCACTTT.

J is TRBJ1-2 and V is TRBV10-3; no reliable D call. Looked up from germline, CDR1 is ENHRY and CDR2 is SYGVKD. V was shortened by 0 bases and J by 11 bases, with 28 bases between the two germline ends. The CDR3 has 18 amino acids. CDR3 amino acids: CAISESRSQVSVFGSYTF. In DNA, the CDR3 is TGTGCCATCAGTGAGTCTCGCTCCCAGGTCTCAGTTTTCGGTTCTTACACCTTC.

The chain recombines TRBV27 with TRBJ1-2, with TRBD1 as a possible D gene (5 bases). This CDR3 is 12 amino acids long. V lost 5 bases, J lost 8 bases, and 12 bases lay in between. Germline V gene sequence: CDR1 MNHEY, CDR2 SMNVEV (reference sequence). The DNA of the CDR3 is TGTGCCAGCAGTACACGGGGGGACGGCTACACCTTC. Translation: CASSTRGDGYTF.

The CDR3 DNA sequence: TGTGCCAGCAGCCATCTATCCTGGGACAGGTCGGACGAGACCCAGTACTTC. Translating gives CASSHLSWDRSDETQYF. The chain uses TRBV7-9 and TRBJ2-5; 8 nucleotides match TRBD1. The CDR3 covers 17 residues. Germline V gene data show CDR1 as SEHNR and CDR2 as FQNEAQ (reference sequence). V was clipped by 5 bases and J by 5 bases; unmatched bases: 16. The variable domain in full, with the rest retrieved from reference TRBV7-9 and TRBJ2-5, is DTGVSQNPRHKITKRGQNVTFRCDPISEHNRLYWYRQTLGQGPEFLTYFQNEAQLEKSRLLSDRFSAERPKGSFSTLEIQRTEQGDSAMYLCASSHLSWDRSDETQYFGPGTRLLVL.

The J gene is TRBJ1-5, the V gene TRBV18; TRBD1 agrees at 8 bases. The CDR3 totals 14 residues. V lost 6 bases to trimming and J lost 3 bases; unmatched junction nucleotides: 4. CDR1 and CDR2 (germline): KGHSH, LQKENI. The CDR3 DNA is TGTGCCAGCTCGTTGGACAGGGTCAATCAGCCCCAGCATTTT. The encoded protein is CASSLDRVNQPQHF.

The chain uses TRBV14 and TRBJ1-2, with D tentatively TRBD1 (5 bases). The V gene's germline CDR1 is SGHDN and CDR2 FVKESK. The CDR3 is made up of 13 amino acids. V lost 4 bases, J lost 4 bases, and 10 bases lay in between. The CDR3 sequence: CASSPGQSYGYTF. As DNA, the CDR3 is TGTGCCAGCAGCCCCGGACAATCCTATGGCTACACCTTC.

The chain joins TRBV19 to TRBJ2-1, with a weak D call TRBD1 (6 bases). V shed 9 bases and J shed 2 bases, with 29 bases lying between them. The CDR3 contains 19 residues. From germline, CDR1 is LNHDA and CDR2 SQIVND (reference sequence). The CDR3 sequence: CASRSKFRDKAGPYNEQFF. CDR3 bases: TGTGCCAGCAGAAGCAAGTTCCGGGACAAGGCTGGCCCCTACAATGAGCAGTTCTTC.

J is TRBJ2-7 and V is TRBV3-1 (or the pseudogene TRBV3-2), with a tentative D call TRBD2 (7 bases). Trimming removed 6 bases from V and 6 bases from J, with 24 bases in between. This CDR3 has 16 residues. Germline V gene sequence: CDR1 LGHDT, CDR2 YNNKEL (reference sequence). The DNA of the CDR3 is TGTGCCAGCAGTCCTCGCCTTTCGGGGGGCCGCGGCGAGCAGTACTTC. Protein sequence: CASSPRLSGGRGEQYF.

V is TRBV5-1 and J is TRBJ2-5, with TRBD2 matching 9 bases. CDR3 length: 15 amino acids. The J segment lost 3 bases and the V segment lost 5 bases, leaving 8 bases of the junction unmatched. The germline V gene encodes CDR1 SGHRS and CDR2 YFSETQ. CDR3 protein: CASSSGLARKETQYF. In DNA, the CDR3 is TGCGCCAGCAGTTCCGGACTAGCGAGGAAAGAGACCCAGTACTTC.

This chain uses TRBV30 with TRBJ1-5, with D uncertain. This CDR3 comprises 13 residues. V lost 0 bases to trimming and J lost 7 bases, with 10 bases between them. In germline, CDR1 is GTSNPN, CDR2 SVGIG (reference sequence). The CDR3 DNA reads TGTGCCTGGAGTGTGGAGCCGGTCCAGCCCCAGCATTTT. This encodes CAWSVEPVQPQHF.